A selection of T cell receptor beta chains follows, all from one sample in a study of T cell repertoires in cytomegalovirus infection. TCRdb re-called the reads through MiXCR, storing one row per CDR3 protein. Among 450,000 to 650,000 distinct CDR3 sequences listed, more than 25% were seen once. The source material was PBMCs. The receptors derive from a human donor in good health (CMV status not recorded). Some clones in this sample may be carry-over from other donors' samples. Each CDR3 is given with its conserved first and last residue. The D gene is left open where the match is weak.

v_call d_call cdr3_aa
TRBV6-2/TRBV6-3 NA CASSYSVGGGTSDTQYF
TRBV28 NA CASSSLFRAGNNGYTF
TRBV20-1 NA CSARDTSSSPYEQYF
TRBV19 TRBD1 CASSWDRGSNQPQHF
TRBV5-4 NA CASSLERDNYNEQFF
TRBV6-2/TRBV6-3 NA CASSYGGMYNEQFF
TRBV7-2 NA CASSTRPELAFF
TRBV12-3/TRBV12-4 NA CASSDTGQRMGTQYF
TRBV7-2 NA CASSFRGSEKLFF
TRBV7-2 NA CASSYAPGNEQFF
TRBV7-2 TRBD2 CASSPWTSGKGEQFF
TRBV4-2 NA CASSRDLGLSGELFF
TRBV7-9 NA CASSLVGQNLPDNQPQHF
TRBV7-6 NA CASSLDVGEKLFF
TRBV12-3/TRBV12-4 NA CASSEIGAFF
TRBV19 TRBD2 CASSIQREGENTGELFF
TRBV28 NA CASSQKDGVTYNEQFF
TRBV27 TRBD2 CASSIGLAGVNEQFF
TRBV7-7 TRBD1 CASSAGTGVGTQYF
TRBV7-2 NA CASSFNPRETQYF
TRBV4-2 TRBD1 CASSQGQALLNTEAFF
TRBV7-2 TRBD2 CASSIAGGTGELFF
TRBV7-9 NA CASSRRVSGANVLTF
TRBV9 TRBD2 CASSLQGLASYNEQFF
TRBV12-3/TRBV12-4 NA CASQRMSSYNEQFF
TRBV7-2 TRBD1 CASSLGDSLTDTQYF
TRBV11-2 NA CASSLEPTAETQYF